This paragraph reports one T cell receptor (beta chain). What it binds is unknown. The data belong to a study of a mutant IDH1 vaccine in newly diagnosed glioma. Whole-study context: Visits designated V12 and V13 were conducted at weeks 35 and 47, respectively.

CDR3 length: 13 amino acids. Trimming left V 8 bases short and J 2 bases short, with 11 bases between. CDR1 and CDR2 (germline): SNHLY, FYNNEI. Regarding time point: week 35, safety follow-up. A 20-mer mutant IDH1 peptide at 300 ug was injected subcutaneously with topical imiquimod. Measured with immunoSEQ multiplex PCR; TCRdb has only the in-frame clones, and not every one. This table has tens of thousands of clones, 84% appearing once. V gene TRBV2 combines with J gene TRBJ2-3; D may be TRBD2 (5 bases). The sequence derives from a man between 18 and 35 years old with glioma. This specimen consisted of PBMCs, obtained from a glioma patient whose treatment included an IDH1 peptide vaccine. The CDR3 nucleotides read TGTGCCAGCTTAGGACTGGTCACAGATACGCAGTATTTT. It codes for CASLGLVTDTQYF.